Below, 19 T cell receptor beta chains from the same sample are listed, as sequenced in a study of blood T cell repertoires in COVID-19. TCRdb keeps only in-frame clones here, not all; method: immunoSEQ multiplex PCR. The sample includes approximately 99,000 clones, about two thirds of them seen just once. The sequencing input was peripheral blood. All receptors derive from a woman between 40 and 50 years old with acute or convalescent COVID-19.

The V call is TRBV2, the J call TRBJ2-3; possibly TRBD2 for D (5 bases). The CDR3 is 12 amino acids. Trimming stripped 6 bases from V and 4 bases from J, with 8 bases between. The germline gives CDR1 SNHLY, CDR2 FYNNEI. The CDR3 DNA reads as TGTGCCAGCAGCGCCGGGGCAGATACGCAGTATTTT. Translated: CASSAGADTQYF.

This rearrangement joins TRBV19 to TRBJ2-4; tentative D call: TRBD2 (6 bases). CDR1 is LNHDA, CDR2 SQIVND, per germline (reference sequence). This CDR3 region has 20 residues. Trimming took 3 bases from V and 0 from J, leaving 24 bases between them. The CDR3 nucleotides read TGTGCCAGTAGTATGGGCCCCCCCACAAGGGTGGGACTAGCCAAAAACATTCAGTACTTC. Translated, it gives CASSMGPPTRVGLAKNIQYF.

The CDR3: CAWSTGDGSNQPQHF. The CDR3 DNA reads TGTGCCTGGAGTACCGGGGATGGTAGCAATCAGCCCCAGCATTTT. The rearrangement uses TRBV30 and TRBJ1-5; D remains ambiguous. CDR3 length equals 15 residues. Germline V gene data show CDR1 as GTSNPN and CDR2 as SVGIG (reference sequence). V was pared by 2 bases and J by 0 bases, with 11 bases between.

J is TRBJ1-5 and V is TRBV19; TRBD1 matches at 8 bases. The J segment lost 6 bases and the V segment lost 8 bases, leaving 12 bases of the junction unmatched. This CDR3 comprises 15 residues. CDR1 and CDR2 (germline): LNHDA, SQIVND (reference sequence). The CDR3 DNA reads as TGTGCCAGTTTATCCGGACAGGGAAGGGGTCAGCCCCAGCATTTT. Protein: CASLSGQGRGQPQHF.

This sequence joins TRBV2 and TRBJ2-3, with D maybe TRBD2 (6 bases). Germline V gene lookup returns CDR1 SNHLY and CDR2 FYNNEI. The CDR3 consists of 14 residues. Between the trimmed V and J ends, which lost 6 bases and 2 bases, there was a span of 12 bases. The CDR3 bases are TGTGCCAGCAGGGGGGACTCGAACACAGATACGCAGTATTTT. Residues: CASRGDSNTDTQYF.

This chain links TRBV10-3 with TRBJ2-5; unclear D gene. The CDR3 loop spans 10 amino acids. Germline-derived CDR1 and CDR2 are ENHRY and SYGVKD. Trimming cost V 10 bases and J 4 bases, with 7 bases left between them. CDR3 nucleotide sequence: TGTGCCAGCGGCGGAGAGACCCAGTACTTC. Protein: CASGGETQYF.

This rearrangement joins TRBV7-8 to TRBJ2-3, with unresolved D. CDR1 and CDR2 from the germline V gene are SGHVS and FQNEAQ. The length of the CDR3 is 14 residues. The V gene lost 1 base and the J gene lost 0 bases, with 5 bases spanning the gap. CDR3 loop: CASSLGSSTDTQYF. In DNA, the CDR3 is TGTGCCAGCAGCTTAGGGAGTAGCACAGATACGCAGTATTTT.

This clone has just one count. The chain is built from TRBV19 and TRBJ2-2, with 11 bases matching TRBD1. Trimming took 10 bases from V and 7 from J; bases not matched to a gene: 8. CDR1 is LNHDA and CDR2 is SQIVND in the germline V gene (reference sequence). The CDR3 is made up of 14 amino acids. For the CDR3, the DNA is TGTGCCACTGAGTACGGGACAGGGGGCGGGGAGCTGTTTTTT. Residues: CATEYGTGGGELFF. The variable domain in full, with the rest retrieved from reference TRBV19 and TRBJ2-2, is DGGITQSPKYLFRKEGQNVTLSCEQNLNHDAMYWYRQDPGQGLRLIYYSQIVNDFQKGDIAEGYSVSREKKESFPLTVTSAQKNPTAFYLCATEYGTGGGELFFGEGSRLTVL.

This chain connects TRBV19 to TRBJ2-1, with D possibly matching TRBD2 (5 bases). Trimming took 2 bases from V and 7 from J, leaving 15 bases between them. CDR3 size: 15 residues. Germline V gene data show CDR1 as LNHDA and CDR2 as SQIVND (reference sequence). CDR3 sequence: CASSITGLGLNEQFF. The CDR3 bases are TGTGCCAGTAGTATAACTGGACTGGGCCTAAATGAGCAGTTCTTC.

V and J are TRBV3-1 (or the pseudogene TRBV3-2) and TRBJ1-5; D might be TRBD1 (6 bases). Germline-derived CDR1 and CDR2 are LGHDT and YNNKEL (reference sequence). CDR3 length: 15 amino acids. V was shortened by 4 bases and J by 6 bases, with 16 bases between the two germline ends. This CDR3 is CASSRGIGGGQPQHF. CDR3 nucleotides: TGTGCCAGCAGCCGAGGAATAGGGGGTGGTCAGCCCCAGCATTTT.

The V call is TRBV27, the J call TRBJ1-6; 10 bases are a match to TRBD1. Germline values: CDR1 MNHEY, CDR2 SMNVEV (reference sequence). The V gene end was trimmed by 2 bases and the J gene end by 6 bases; junction bases not matched to a gene: 1. This CDR3 is built from 15 residues. The CDR3 coding sequence is TGTGCCAGCAGTTTAAGGGACAGGGGTAATTCACCCCTCCACTTT. Its protein is CASSLRDRGNSPLHF.

CDR3 region: CASSQDYREGQPQHF. The CDR3 DNA is TGTGCCAGCAGCCAAGATTATAGGGAGGGTCAGCCCCAGCATTTT. The J gene is TRBJ1-5, the V gene TRBV3-1 (or the pseudogene TRBV3-2), with unresolved D. This CDR3 contains 15 residues. Looked up from germline, CDR1 is LGHDT and CDR2 is YNNKEL (reference sequence). Trimming cost V 0 bases and J 6 bases, with 12 bases left between them.

Worth noting for this clone: A read error may produce the germline difference seen at one junction end. The chain recombines TRBV19 with TRBJ1-6; D call uncertain. This CDR3 spans 14 amino acids. Germline-derived CDR1 and CDR2 are LNHDA and SQIVND (reference sequence). CDR3 nucleotides: TGTGCCAGTAGTAACACAGCTAATAATTTACCCCTCCACTTT. Protein: CASSNTANNLPLHF.

The chain combines TRBV6-5 with TRBJ2-5; D unresolved. CDR3 length equals 13 residues. The germline gives CDR1 MNHEY, CDR2 SVGAGI. V lost 7 bases to trimming and J lost 5 bases, with 14 bases between them. CDR3 sequence: CASTLRVLETQYF. CDR3 DNA: TGTGCCAGCACGTTACGGGTGTTGGAGACCCAGTACTTC.

Only a few counts were recorded for this clone. The chain recombines TRBV6-6 with TRBJ2-1; 8 bases agree with TRBD1. Trimming at V came to 4 bases and at J to 6 bases, leaving 5 bases not matched to a gene. Germline CDR1 and CDR2: MNHNY and SVGAGI (reference sequence). This CDR3 has 14 amino acids. CDR3 sequence (DNA): TGTGCCAGCAGTTGGACAGGGTATGGCAATGAGCAGTTCTTC. Translation: CASSWTGYGNEQFF.

This clone was observed a handful of times. The chain links TRBV4-1 to TRBJ1-2, with D uncertain. Trimming left V 1 base short and J 7 bases short, with 16 bases between. The CDR3 has 15 residues. The germline CDR1 and CDR2 sequences are MGHRA and YSYEKL. CDR3 DNA: TGCGCCAGCAGCCAAGTCATAGACGTAAGGAGTGGCTACACCTTC. It translates to CASSQVIDVRSGYTF.

The chain has TRBV9 and TRBJ2-2; 7 positions agree with TRBD1. The CDR3 consists of 14 residues. Germline values: CDR1 SGDLS, CDR2 YYNGEE. V shed 5 bases, J shed 7 bases, and the junction held 8 bases outside the gene matches. The CDR3 DNA is TGTGCCAGCAGTGCCGGGACAGTTAACGGGGAGCTGTTTTTT. This translates into CASSAGTVNGELFF.

The rearrangement links TRBV28 to TRBJ2-5; possible D gene TRBD1, 6 bases. This CDR3 has 16 residues. Germline V gives CDR1 MDHEN, CDR2 SYDVKM. V was cut by 0 bases and J by 2 bases, with 13 bases left in between. The CDR3 region has the DNA TGTGCCAGCAGTTTATGGCAGGGGACATCTCAAGAGACCCAGTACTTC. Amino acid sequence: CASSLWQGTSQETQYF.

The rearrangement uses TRBV7-3 and TRBJ2-1; 9 positions match TRBD2. CDR1 is SGHTA and CDR2 is FQGTGA in the germline V gene. J was trimmed by 7 bases and V by 1 base; bases with no gene match: 8. This CDR3 has 16 residues. The CDR3 loop reads CASSLNVAGALNEQFF. CDR3 in DNA: TGTGCCAGCAGCTTAAACGTAGCGGGGGCCCTAAATGAGCAGTTCTTC.